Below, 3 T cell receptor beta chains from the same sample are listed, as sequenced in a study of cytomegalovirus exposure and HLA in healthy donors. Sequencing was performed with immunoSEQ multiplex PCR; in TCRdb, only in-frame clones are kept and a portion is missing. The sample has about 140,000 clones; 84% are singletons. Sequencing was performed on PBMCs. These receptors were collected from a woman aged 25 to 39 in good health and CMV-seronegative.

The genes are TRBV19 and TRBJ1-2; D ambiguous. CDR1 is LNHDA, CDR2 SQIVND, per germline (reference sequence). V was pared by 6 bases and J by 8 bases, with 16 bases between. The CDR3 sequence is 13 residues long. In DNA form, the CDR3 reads TGTGCCAGTAGAATCCTCAATCTGGGCGGCTACACCTTC. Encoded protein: CASRILNLGGYTF.

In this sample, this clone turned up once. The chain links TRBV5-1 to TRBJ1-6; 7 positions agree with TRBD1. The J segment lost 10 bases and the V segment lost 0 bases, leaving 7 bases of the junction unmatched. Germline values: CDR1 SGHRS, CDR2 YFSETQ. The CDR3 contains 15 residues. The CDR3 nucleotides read TGCGCCAGCAGCTTGGGAGACAGGGTTTTGTCACCCCTCCACTTT. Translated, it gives CASSLGDRVLSPLHF.

The CDR3 coding sequence is TGTGCCAGCAGCTTTCTCCTTAACTATGGCTACACCTTC. As protein: CASSFLLNYGYTF. The rearrangement links TRBV12-1 to TRBJ1-2. TRBV12-1 is a pseudogene segment. The CDR3 length is 13 residues.